This TCR beta chain comes out of a study of cytomegalovirus exposure and HLA in healthy donors. The CDR3 spans 13 residues. Germline V gene sequence: CDR1 SNHLY, CDR2 FYNNEI. J lost 7 bases, V lost 6 bases, and 5 bases had no gene match. Primers for the PCR totalled 60 Vbeta and 13 Jbeta. Some clones are missing from TCRdb's copy, which holds only in-frame ones; the method was immunoSEQ multiplex PCR. The sample holds more than 150,000 clones, around 82% seen once. The TCR was taken from a woman aged 25 to 45 in good health and CMV-seropositive. This rearrangement joins TRBV2 to TRBJ1-5, with TRBD1 identical over 8 bases. Material for sequencing was PBMCs. In DNA form, the CDR3 reads TGTGCCAGCAGCGGACAGGGTTGGCAGCCCCAGCATTTT. Translating it yields CASSGQGWQPQHF.